This TCR beta chain derives from a study of CD8+CD57+ T cells in acquired aplastic anemia. General observations from the study: Both patients and controls carried the same twenty-nine CD8+ CDR3 sequences.

Genomic DNA templated the TCR beta VDJ and CDR3 profiling. MiXCR was run by TCRdb on the reads, yielding one entry per CDR3 protein. Among about 170,000 distinct CDR3 sequences, approximately 60% were seen once, and the ten largest hold 35% to 50%. This clonotype was counted between two and nine times. Antigen unknown. This CDR3 comprises 16 residues. V shed 5 bases and J shed 6 bases, with 19 bases lying between them. Germline CDR1 reads MNHEY; CDR2 reads SVGAGI. V and J are TRBV6-5 and TRBJ1-4; D uncertain. Source material: sorted CD4+, CD8+, or CD8+CD57+ T cells (not recorded which) from PBMCs. The source of this sequence is a human donor in good health. The CDR3 DNA follows: TGTGCCAGCAGTAAATTGGGGTCCAGTATATATGAAAAACTGTTTTTT. Translating it yields CASSKLGSSIYEKLFF.